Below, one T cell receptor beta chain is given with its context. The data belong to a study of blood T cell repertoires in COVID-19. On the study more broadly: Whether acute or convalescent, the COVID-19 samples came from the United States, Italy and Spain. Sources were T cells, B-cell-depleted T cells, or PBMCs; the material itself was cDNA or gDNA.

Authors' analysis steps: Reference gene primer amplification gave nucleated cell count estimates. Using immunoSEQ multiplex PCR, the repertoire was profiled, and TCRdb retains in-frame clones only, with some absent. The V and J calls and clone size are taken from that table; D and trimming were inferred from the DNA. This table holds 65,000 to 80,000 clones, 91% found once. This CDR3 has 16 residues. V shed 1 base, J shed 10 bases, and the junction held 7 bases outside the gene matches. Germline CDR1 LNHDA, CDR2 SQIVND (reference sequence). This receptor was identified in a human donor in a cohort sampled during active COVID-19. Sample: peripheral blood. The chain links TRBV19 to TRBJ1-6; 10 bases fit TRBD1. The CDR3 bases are TGTGCCAGTAGTATAGTAGGGGACAGGGGCGGCTCACCCCTCCACTTT. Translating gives CASSIVGDRGGSPLHF.